What follows are 30 T cell receptor beta chains derived from one specimen sequenced in a study of cytomegalovirus exposure and HLA in healthy donors. Both 60 Vbeta primers and 13 Jbeta primers went into the PCR. The table came from immunoSEQ multiplex PCR; TCRdb's copy has only in-frame clones and leaves some out. The sample consists of roughly 130,000 clones, 70% to 85% of them appearing once. The specimen sequenced was PBMCs. The origin of the receptors is a woman aged 45-65 years in good health and CMV-seropositive.

The V call is TRBV27, the J call TRBJ2-5, with TRBD1 as a possible D gene (5 bases). With the DNA end fitting TRBJ2-7 better, the J assignment may be wrong. In germline, CDR1 is MNHEY, CDR2 SMNVEV (reference sequence). The length of the CDR3 is 13 residues. CDR3 sequence: CASSPQKGSEQYF. CDR3 coding DNA: TGTGCCAGCAGTCCACAAAAGGGGTCCGAGCAGTACTTC.

V gene TRBV9 combines with J gene TRBJ2-5, with D possibly being TRBD1 (5 bases). There are 17 residues in the CDR3. Germline V CDR1 and CDR2: SGDLS, YYNGEE. The ends were cut back, 3 bases at V and 2 bases at J, with 20 bases in the middle. As DNA, the CDR3 is TGTGCCAGCAGCGGGAGACCGGGCGCAGGGCCTCAAGAGACCCAGTACTTC. Residues: CASSGRPGAGPQETQYF.

The table lists this clone with a few counts. The chain recombines TRBV28 with TRBJ1-2; D may be TRBD1 (5 bases). CDR3 length equals 16 residues. Between the trimmed V and J ends, which lost 5 bases and 4 bases, there was a span of 20 bases. Germline CDR1 is MDHEN and CDR2 is SYDVKM. The DNA for the CDR3 is TGTGCCAGCAGTGGAGGTTGGGGCAGGACTACCTATGGCTACACCTTC. It specifies CASSGGWGRTTYGYTF.

This clone has a handful of counts. This chain connects TRBV30 to TRBJ1-2; no clear D gene. Per germline, CDR1 GTSNPN and CDR2 SVGIG (reference sequence). This CDR3 comprises 12 residues. Trimming took 2 bases from V and 12 from J, leaving 16 bases between them. This chain's CDR3 is CAWSPPRGIHTF. DNA for the CDR3: TGTGCCTGGAGTCCTCCCCGGGGAATTCACACCTTC.

This clone appeared a single time. CDR3 protein: CASSTLEATNEKLFF. DNA of the CDR3: TGTGCCAGTAGTACCCTAGAAGCAACTAATGAAAAACTGTTTTTT. The chain recombines TRBV19 with TRBJ1-4; no firm D call. The V end lost 4 bases, the J end lost 0 bases, and 9 bases lay between the germline ends. The germline CDR1 and CDR2 sequences are LNHDA and SQIVND (reference sequence). The CDR3 consists of 15 residues.

V and J are TRBV4-1 and TRBJ1-2; D may be TRBD1 (5 bases). Germline-derived CDR1 and CDR2 are MGHRA and YSYEKL. Trimming left V 0 bases short and J 8 bases short, with 10 bases between. The CDR3 has 13 residues. The CDR3 reads CASSQEAGVGYTF. Written as DNA, the CDR3 is TGCGCCAGCAGCCAAGAGGCGGGGGTAGGCTACACCTTC.

The rearrangement links TRBV5-1 to TRBJ2-1; TRBD2 matches at 10 bases. Germline V gives CDR1 SGHRS, CDR2 YFSETQ. V lost 5 bases, J lost 4 bases, and 6 bases stayed unmatched. CDR3 size: 15 residues. The CDR3 protein is CASRDSGGPYNEQFF. CDR3 in DNA: TGCGCCAGCAGGGATAGCGGGGGGCCATACAATGAGCAGTTCTTC.

CDR3 nucleotide sequence: TGTGCCAGCAGGGACAGGGACAATCAGCCCCAGCATTTT. It encodes CASRDRDNQPQHF. The chain employs TRBV6-5 and TRBJ1-5; TRBD1 aligns across 8 bases. The CDR3 contains 13 residues. Looked up from germline, CDR1 is MNHEY and CDR2 is SVGAGI. The J segment lost 3 bases and the V segment lost 6 bases, leaving 1 base of the junction unmatched.

This chain uses TRBV4-2 with TRBJ2-5; D ambiguous. The ends were cut back, 1 base at V and 3 bases at J, with 9 bases in the middle. This CDR3 comprises 14 residues. Per the germline V gene, CDR1 is LGHNA and CDR2 is YNFKEQ. CDR3 nucleotide sequence: TGTGCCAGCAGCCAAGGGCAAGAGGAAGAGACCCAGTACTTC. Translation gives CASSQGQEEETQYF.

The gene calls are TRBV13 and TRBJ2-7, with D possibly being TRBD1 (6 bases). Between the trimmed V and J ends, which lost 3 bases and 1 base, there was a span of 10 bases. The CDR3 sequence is 14 residues long. Germline V gene data show CDR1 as PRHDT and CDR2 as FYEKMQ (reference sequence). The CDR3 nucleotides are TGTGCCAGCAGCTTCACCGGGACATCCTACGAGCAGTACTTC. Translation gives CASSFTGTSYEQYF.

The CDR3 DNA is TGTGCCAGCATCAGGACCCAAGGGGGCACTGAAGCTTTCTTT. Its translation is CASIRTQGGTEAFF. The chain recombines TRBV28 with TRBJ1-1; possibly TRBD1 for D (6 bases). There are 14 residues in the CDR3. CDR1 is MDHEN and CDR2 is SYDVKM in the germline V gene. V was clipped by 7 bases and J by 4 bases, with 16 bases between them.

The chain carries TRBV9 and TRBJ2-1; 10 nucleotides agree with TRBD1. Germline CDR1 is SGDLS and CDR2 is YYNGEE. With V trimmed by 4 bases and J by 8 bases, 6 bases remained unmatched. The CDR3 is 14 amino acids. CDR3: CASSLRTGGYEQFF. CDR3 bases: TGTGCCAGCAGCCTACGGACAGGGGGGTATGAGCAGTTCTTC. The whole variable domain, remainder taken from reference TRBV9 and TRBJ2-1, is DSGVTQTPKHLITATGQRVTLRCSPRSGDLSVYWYQQSLDQGLQFLIQYYNGEERAKGNILERFSAQQFPDLHSELNLSSLELGDSALYFCASSLRTGGYEQFFGPGTRLTVL.

There are a few counts of this clone. V and J are TRBV5-5 and TRBJ1-2; D unclear. The V and J ends lost 4 bases and 6 bases respectively, with 25 bases between them. The CDR3 runs 17 residues. The germline CDR1 and CDR2 sequences are SGHKS and YYEKEE (reference sequence). The CDR3 reads CASSRRMWVFLRDGYTF. CDR3 nucleotides: TGTGCCAGCAGCCGTCGGATGTGGGTGTTTTTGAGGGATGGCTACACCTTC.

About this clone itself: The CDR3 does not close with the conserved phenylalanine or tryptophan, likely indicating a read error. The V gene is TRBV5-1, the J gene TRBJ2-7; 7 nucleotides agree with TRBD1. Germline lookup yields CDR1 SGHRS and CDR2 YFSETQ. The CDR3 covers 14 residues. J lost 0 bases, V lost 2 bases, and 2 bases had no gene match. The CDR3 protein is CASSLTGVSYEQYL. The CDR3 coding sequence is TGCGCCAGCAGCTTAACAGGGGTCTCCTACGAGCAGTACCTC.

The chain employs TRBV9 and TRBJ2-2; 8 bases align to TRBD2. The CDR3 is 18 amino acids. Germline lookup yields CDR1 SGDLS and CDR2 YYNGEE. V lost 3 bases to trimming and J lost 6 bases; unmatched junction nucleotides: 16. This CDR3 reads CASSAGGGARRMPGELFF. The DNA of the CDR3 is TGTGCCAGCAGCGCGGGAGGGGGGGCGCGTCGAATGCCCGGGGAGCTGTTTTTT.

This chain connects TRBV5-4 to TRBJ1-1, with TRBD1 matching 7 bases. The CDR3 is made up of 15 amino acids. J was trimmed by 11 bases and V by 4 bases; bases with no gene match: 17. Germline loops: CDR1 SGHNT, CDR2 YYREEE (reference sequence). The CDR3 sequence: CASSAGTDGLLMAFF. DNA for the CDR3: TGTGCCAGCAGCGCCGGGACAGATGGGCTCCTGATGGCTTTCTTT.

The chain is built from TRBV10-3 and TRBJ2-1; 7 positions match TRBD2. V lost 8 bases to trimming and J lost 9 bases; unmatched junction nucleotides: 1. The germline gives CDR1 ENHRY, CDR2 SYGVKD. The CDR3 extends over 10 amino acids. The CDR3 reads CAIGGGEQFF. CDR3 coding DNA: TGTGCCATCGGCGGGGGTGAGCAGTTCTTC.

The chain links TRBV5-1 to TRBJ2-5; 7 bases fit TRBD2. This CDR3 is 19 amino acids long. CDR1 and CDR2 from the germline V gene are SGHRS and YFSETQ. The junction had 18 bases not matched to a gene; V was cut back by 0 bases and J by 4 bases. Here the CDR3 DNA reads TGCGCCAGCAGCTTGGCCCAAAGCACGGGCAGGACTAGGAGAGAGACCCAGTACTTC. It encodes CASSLAQSTGRTRRETQYF. The full variable domain, in which reference TRBV5-1 and TRBJ2-5 provide the parts outside the CDR3, is KAGVTQTPRYLIKTRGQQVTLSCSPISGHRSVSWYQQTPGQGLQFLFEYFSETQRNKGNFPGRFSGRQFSNSRSEMNVSTLELGDSALYLCASSLAQSTGRTRRETQYFGPGTRLLVL.

This rearrangement joins TRBV7-2 to TRBJ2-3; D is possibly TRBD2 (5 bases). The CDR3 contains 16 residues. Germline CDR1 and CDR2: SGHTA and FQGNSA. Trimming removed 1 base from V and 4 bases from J, with 15 bases in between. The CDR3 DNA follows: TGTGCCAGCAGCTTAGGGGGAGTTGGGATCCCAGATACGCAGTATTTT. It specifies CASSLGGVGIPDTQYF. The full variable domain, rest sourced from reference TRBV7-2 and TRBJ2-3, is GAGVSQSPSNKVTEKGKDVELRCDPISGHTALYWYRQSLGQGLEFLIYFQGNSAPDKSGLPSDRFSAERTGGSVSTLTIQRTQQEDSAVYLCASSLGGVGIPDTQYFGPGTRLTVL.

The chain has TRBV6-4 and TRBJ2-1; 13 nucleotides match TRBD2. CDR3 size: 15 residues. CDR1 and CDR2 from the germline V gene are MRHNA and SNTAGT. Trimming cost V 6 bases and J 6 bases; bases outside gene matches: 5. The CDR3 nucleotides read TGTGCCAGCAGCAAAACTAGCGGGGGGGCCAATGAGCAGTTCTTC. This sequence encodes CASSKTSGGANEQFF.

This rearrangement joins TRBV20-1 to TRBJ1-1, with 8 bases fitting TRBD1. This CDR3 has 11 residues. CDR1 is DFQATT, CDR2 SNEGSKA, per germline (reference sequence). The trim removed 5 bases at V and 7 bases at J, leaving 3 bases unmatched. CDR3 in amino acids: CSASQGGEAFF. CDR3 nucleotides: TGCAGTGCTTCACAGGGGGGTGAAGCTTTCTTT.

The chain employs TRBV4-2 and TRBJ2-7, with 9 bases matching TRBD2. The trim removed 0 bases at V and 2 bases at J, leaving 5 bases unmatched. The CDR3 is 16 amino acids. Germline V CDR1 and CDR2: LGHNA, YNFKEQ. CDR3 nucleotide sequence: TGTGCCAGCAGCCAAGAGGAGGTAGCGGGGGCCTACGAGCAGTACTTC. Encoded protein: CASSQEEVAGAYEQYF.

In its sample, this clone was seen once. The V call is TRBV5-1, the J call TRBJ2-1, with a tentative D call TRBD2 (6 bases). This CDR3 contains 16 residues. Germline assignment: CDR1 SGHRS and CDR2 YFSETQ. Trimming removed 0 bases from V and 0 bases from J, with 10 bases in between. The CDR3 DNA is TGCGCCAGCAGCTTGGCCGGGGGTAACTCCTACAATGAGCAGTTCTTC. Encoded protein: CASSLAGGNSYNEQFF. Filled out from reference TRBV5-1 and TRBJ2-1, the complete variable domain reads KAGVTQTPRYLIKTRGQQVTLSCSPISGHRSVSWYQQTPGQGLQFLFEYFSETQRNKGNFPGRFSGRQFSNSRSEMNVSTLELGDSALYLCASSLAGGNSYNEQFFGPGTRLTVL.

This sequence joins TRBV29-1 and TRBJ2-7; tentatively, D is TRBD1 (5 bases). The CDR3 is made up of 11 amino acids. Trimming took off 5 bases at V and 3 bases at J, with 8 bases between the two ends. Germline V gene lookup returns CDR1 SQVTM and CDR2 ANQGSEA. CDR3 in DNA: TGCAGCGTTTCCGACAGCTACGAGCAGTACTTC. It yields the protein CSVSDSYEQYF.

The chain recombines TRBV7-2 with TRBJ2-1; D possibly corresponds to TRBD2 (6 bases). V gave up 3 bases and J gave up 9 bases, with 12 bases separating them. This CDR3 region has 13 residues. Germline lookup yields CDR1 SGHTA and CDR2 FQGNSA. CDR3 loop: CASSLEGFGEQFF. The DNA of the CDR3 is TGTGCCAGCAGCTTGGAGGGGTTCGGTGAGCAGTTCTTC.

The chain is built from TRBV5-4 and TRBJ2-7; D may be TRBD2 (5 bases). Germline V gene sequence: CDR1 SGHNT, CDR2 YYREEE (reference sequence). The CDR3 sequence is 15 residues long. The V and J ends lost 0 bases and 3 bases respectively, with 13 bases between them. In DNA form, the CDR3 reads TGTGCCAGCAGCTTGGGTGGGAGTTCGGACTACGAGCAGTACTTC. Translation: CASSLGGSSDYEQYF.

V is TRBV10-3 and J is TRBJ1-4; 7 bases map to TRBD1. CDR3 length equals 14 residues. In germline, CDR1 is ENHRY, CDR2 SYGVKD. V was clipped by 6 bases and J by 8 bases; unmatched bases: 9. For the CDR3, the DNA is TGTGCCATCAGCGACCGGGACAGCCGGGAAAAACTGTTTTTT. Protein product: CAISDRDSREKLFF.

The V and J genes are TRBV2 and TRBJ2-7; the D gene is possibly TRBD2 (5 bases). The CDR3 has 14 residues. The V and J ends lost 7 bases and 7 bases respectively, with 20 bases between them. Looked up from germline, CDR1 is SNHLY and CDR2 is FYNNEI. The CDR3 nucleotides read TGTGCCAGCACTCCTGTCGGGGTAACGGGAGAGCAGTACTTC. This encodes CASTPVGVTGEQYF.

The chain has TRBV13 and TRBJ2-1; weak D call: TRBD2 (5 bases). The CDR3 sequence is 13 residues long. The germline V gene has CDR1 PRHDT and CDR2 FYEKMQ (reference sequence). Trimming shortened V by 5 bases and J by 8 bases, and 13 bases separated the two germline ends. The chain's CDR3 is CASSKLVGDEQFF. In nucleotides, the CDR3 is TGTGCCAGCAGCAAACTAGTAGGTGATGAGCAGTTCTTC.

V and J are TRBV10-3 and TRBJ2-2; D perhaps matches TRBD1 (6 bases). Trimming removed 10 bases from V and 1 base from J, with 10 bases in between. Germline V lookup: CDR1 ENHRY, CDR2 SYGVKD. The CDR3 is 13 residues long. The CDR3 loop is CATRGRNTGELFF. The CDR3, as DNA: TGTGCCACTAGGGGGAGGAACACCGGGGAGCTGTTTTTT.